This is a list of T cell receptor beta chains from one sample in a study of OX40 agonist ivuxolimab in advanced cancers. Only in-frame clones appear in the TCRdb table, and some are missing; sequencing was by immunoSEQ multiplex PCR. The sample lists under 80,000 clones, approximately 81% occurring once. The sequencing used CD4+ or CD8+ T cells sorted from blood, collected in a trial of the OX40 agonist ivuxolimab. The receptors come from an adult with an advanced solid tumor such as melanoma, head and neck, liver or kidney cancer. Each CDR3 is given with its conserved first and last residue. The D gene is left open where the match is weak.

J gene: TRBJ2-7
D gene: TRBD1
V gene: TRBV28
CDR3 protein: CASSPGQVGLEQYF

J gene: TRBJ2-2
D gene: TRBD2
V gene: TRBV18
CDR3 protein: CASSPRGTSLSGELFF

J gene: TRBJ2-7
D gene: TRBD1
V gene: TRBV15
CDR3 protein: CATSRPGQSEQYF

J gene: .
D gene: TRBD2
V gene: TRBV27
CDR3 protein: CASSALAGVSYEQYF

J gene: TRBJ2-7
D gene: TRBD1
V gene: TRBV5-4
CDR3 protein: CASSATGSGGEQYF

J gene: TRBJ2-7
D gene: TRBD1
V gene: TRBV6-5
CDR3 protein: CASSYRRQGPEQYF

J gene: TRBJ2-7
D gene: .
V gene: TRBV27
CDR3 protein: CASSRQTDGHEQYF

J gene: TRBJ1-4
D gene: TRBD1
V gene: TRBV6-6
CDR3 protein: CATLTGGGTTNEKLFF

J gene: TRBJ2-3
D gene: .
V gene: TRBV7-2
CDR3 protein: CASSLTRTDTDTQYF

J gene: TRBJ1-3
D gene: .
V gene: TRBV6-5
CDR3 protein: CASRTRGSSGNTIYF

J gene: TRBJ1-5
D gene: TRBD1
V gene: TRBV6-1
CDR3 protein: CASGQGRNQPQHF

J gene: TRBJ2-7
D gene: .
V gene: TRBV5-6
CDR3 protein: CASSSGLNYEQYF

J gene: TRBJ1-5
D gene: .
V gene: TRBV9
CDR3 protein: CASSVSGGSNQPQHF

J gene: TRBJ1-5
D gene: .
V gene: TRBV7-9
CDR3 protein: CASSPGTSVSNQPQHF

J gene: TRBJ2-7
D gene: .
V gene: TRBV18
CDR3 protein: CASSPSGDEQYF

J gene: TRBJ1-1
D gene: .
V gene: TRBV6-5
CDR3 protein: CASNRAGGVSAAFF

J gene: TRBJ1-2
D gene: .
V gene: TRBV6-6
CDR3 protein: CASTRDFLYGYTF

J gene: TRBJ2-3
D gene: TRBD2
V gene: TRBV6-4
CDR3 protein: CASRPAGGLTDTQYF

J gene: TRBJ1-2
D gene: TRBD1
V gene: TRBV2
CDR3 protein: CASSEEGQGVYGYTF

J gene: TRBJ1-6
D gene: .
V gene: TRBV19
CDR3 protein: CASSIEGWNSPLHF

J gene: TRBJ2-7
D gene: TRBD2
V gene: TRBV5-1
CDR3 protein: CASSWAGTSGYEQYF

J gene: TRBJ1-6
D gene: TRBD1
V gene: TRBV19
CDR3 protein: CASSMGTGRLKRPSPLHF

J gene: TRBJ1-5
D gene: TRBD1
V gene: TRBV6-1
CDR3 protein: CASSGGTDNQPQHF

J gene: TRBJ1-2
D gene: TRBD1
V gene: TRBV20-1
CDR3 protein: CSGGTGRGYTF

J gene: TRBJ1-1
D gene: .
V gene: TRBV19
CDR3 protein: CASRYRDTEAFF

J gene: TRBJ1-5
D gene: .
V gene: TRBV28
CDR3 protein: CASLRGGGSNQPQHF

J gene: TRBJ1-2
D gene: TRBD1
V gene: TRBV6-1
CDR3 protein: CASSPLQGASYGYTF

J gene: TRBJ2-3
D gene: .
V gene: TRBV11-3
CDR3 protein: CASSLGSRHTDTQYF

J gene: TRBJ2-3
D gene: .
V gene: TRBV19
CDR3 protein: CASSTGTKRSTDTQYF

J gene: TRBJ1-1
D gene: .
V gene: TRBV6-1
CDR3 protein: CASTVNTEAFF

J gene: TRBJ1-1
D gene: .
V gene: TRBV6-5
CDR3 protein: CASSADGRVDTEAFF

J gene: TRBJ2-7
D gene: TRBD1
V gene: TRBV2
CDR3 protein: CASSDDRGYEQYF

J gene: TRBJ1-1
D gene: .
V gene: TRBV28
CDR3 protein: CASSPPAGRSTEAFF

J gene: TRBJ2-3
D gene: .
V gene: TRBV6-5
CDR3 protein: CASSETATQYF

J gene: TRBJ1-6
D gene: .
V gene: TRBV7-9
CDR3 protein: CASSPPGHPLSLHF

J gene: TRBJ2-7
D gene: TRBD1
V gene: TRBV19
CDR3 protein: CASSIRQGIYEQYF

J gene: TRBJ1-5
D gene: .
V gene: TRBV5-3
CDR3 protein: CARSLAAPDQPQHF

J gene: TRBJ2-5
D gene: TRBD2
V gene: TRBV11-2
CDR3 protein: CAGSPGLAGSSQYF

J gene: TRBJ1-2
D gene: .
V gene: TRBV6-1
CDR3 protein: CASSPGHINYGYTF

J gene: TRBJ2-5
D gene: TRBD2
V gene: TRBV7-2
CDR3 protein: CASSHDRTSGGAMETQYF

J gene: TRBJ2-7
D gene: TRBD1
V gene: TRBV5-3
CDR3 protein: CARSLLWDRTEISSYEQYF

J gene: TRBJ1-3
D gene: .
V gene: TRBV4-1
CDR3 protein: CASSLGASGNTIYF

J gene: TRBJ2-7
D gene: TRBD2
V gene: TRBV6-6
CDR3 protein: CASSYTGEGQYF

J gene: TRBJ1-6
D gene: .
V gene: TRBV5-1
CDR3 protein: CASSPRQTTGSYSPLHF

J gene: TRBJ1-2
D gene: .
V gene: TRBV28
CDR3 protein: CASRPVNYGYTF

J gene: TRBJ1-4
D gene: .
V gene: TRBV6-6
CDR3 protein: CASSLDSATNEKLFF

J gene: TRBJ1-5
D gene: TRBD1
V gene: TRBV5-1
CDR3 protein: CASSPWTGANQPQHF

J gene: TRBJ1-5
D gene: .
V gene: TRBV6-6
CDR3 protein: CASRRDTDSNQPQHF

J gene: .
D gene: TRBD1
V gene: TRBV6-5
CDR3 protein: CASRRDRGTGEQYF

J gene: TRBJ1-2
D gene: .
V gene: TRBV19
CDR3 protein: CASSIDGQGGYTF

J gene: TRBJ1-1
D gene: TRBD1
V gene: TRBV7-2
CDR3 protein: CASSRGQGRTEAFF

J gene: TRBJ2-7
D gene: .
V gene: TRBV7-9
CDR3 protein: CASSLRTATYEQYF

J gene: TRBJ2-7
D gene: .
V gene: TRBV5-5
CDR3 protein: CASSLDNLYEQYF

J gene: TRBJ2-5
D gene: TRBD2
V gene: TRBV5-5
CDR3 protein: CASSFYGGAAETQYF

J gene: TRBJ1-1
D gene: TRBD1
V gene: TRBV14
CDR3 protein: CASSQTGGANTEAFF

J gene: TRBJ1-2
D gene: .
V gene: TRBV7-8
CDR3 protein: CASSLGPSQGSYTF

J gene: TRBJ1-6
D gene: TRBD1
V gene: TRBV6-6
CDR3 protein: CATLYSGTASSPLHF

J gene: TRBJ1-5
D gene: .
V gene: TRBV10-2
CDR3 protein: CASSARGGGQPQHF

J gene: TRBJ1-5
D gene: .
V gene: TRBV12-2
CDR3 protein: CASRSSGGRYQPQHF

J gene: TRBJ2-5
D gene: .
V gene: TRBV5-6
CDR3 protein: CASSFRQLLQETQYF